One T cell receptor (beta chain) is described in this entry. In the PCR, 60 Vbeta and 13 Jbeta primers were used. TCRdb's table, derived via immunoSEQ multiplex PCR, lists solely in-frame clones and lacks some. The data contain about 200,000 clones, approximately 86% of them seen just once; the ten biggest clones take up around 0.3%. The CDR3 is 13 residues long. Trimming removed 2 bases from V and 2 bases from J, with 8 bases in between. CDR1 SGHTS and CDR2 YDEGEE come from the germline V gene. The source of the sample is a study of cytomegalovirus exposure and HLA in healthy donors. The chain is built from TRBV5-8 and TRBJ2-7; no definite D call. The receptor's source is a woman aged 25 to 39 in good health and CMV-seronegative. Specimen: PBMCs. CDR3 DNA sequence: TGTGCCAGCAGCTTTGGCCGCCCCTACGAGCAGTACTTC. This sequence encodes CASSFGRPYEQYF.